Listed below are T cell receptor beta chains from one sample, sequenced in a study of blood T cell repertoires in COVID-19. The protocol was immunoSEQ multiplex PCR, while the TCRdb copy is restricted to in-frame clones and leaves out a portion. Counted here are roughly 250,000 clones, approximately 86% occurring once; the ten biggest clones make up 0.7% to 0.9%. Sequencing input: peripheral blood. Receptor source: a human donor with COVID-19, enrolled during active disease. The donor label of this sample is uncertain. CDR3s leave out the opening cysteine and the closing phenylalanine or tryptophan. Each record gives: J gene, V gene, CDR3 protein.

TRBJ2-7 | TRBV5-1 | ASSLGLGSAYEQY
TRBJ2-3 | TRBV7-2 | ASSLPGGDEDTQY
TRBJ2-7 | TRBV7-9 | ASSSIGYEQY
TRBJ1-5 | TRBV30 | AWSVAGDRGHGPQH
TRBJ1-6 | TRBV28 | ASSLKGFEPLH
TRBJ2-5 | TRBV15 | ATSRGTGQPETQY
TRBJ1-1 | TRBV6-6 | ASSYRSTGGAF
TRBJ2-1 | TRBV6-5 | ASSGRGISYNEQF
TRBJ2-7 | TRBV11-2 | ASSLNRAGGYEQY
TRBJ1-2 | TRBV4-1 | ASSAAQGNYGYT
TRBJ1-2 | TRBV28 | ASSLNRGRGYT
TRBJ1-1 | TRBV11-2 | ASSLGQGSTEAF
TRBJ1-6 | TRBV11-2 | ASSWSWFGGSPLH
TRBJ1-1 | TRBV28 | ASSLPRQTFMNTEAF
TRBJ1-1 | TRBV18 | ASSSTGETEAF
TRBJ2-2 | TRBV4-2 | ASSQDGPNTGELF
TRBJ1-5 | TRBV27 | ASSLRQGINQPQH
TRBJ1-4 | TRBV29-1 | SVEGGQGREKLF
TRBJ2-7 | TRBV7-6 | ASSFGQSYEQY
TRBJ2-3 | TRBV19 | ASSEGYYGTDTQY
TRBJ2-1 | TRBV4-1 | ASSQSGTSYNEQF
TRBJ2-5 | TRBV12-3/TRBV12-4 | ASSFKAVETQY
TRBJ1-1 | TRBV28 | ASSFSGQGRNTEAF
TRBJ1-4 | TRBV5-6 | ASSWGTGAINEKLF
TRBJ2-1 | TRBV7-9 | ASSPLSSGTGEQF
TRBJ2-3 | TRBV9 | ASSVTSGPLDTQY
TRBJ2-3 | TRBV12-3/TRBV12-4 | ASSYSTDTQY
TRBJ2-2 | TRBV19 | ASSIGPGRNTGELF